This entry lists 23 T cell receptor beta chains sequenced from one sample in a study of blood T cell repertoires in COVID-19 (dated by TCRdb to the early 2020s). Libraries were made using the immunoSEQ multiplex PCR assay. Imported from immuneACCESS, the table was reduced by TCRdb to in-frame sequences with V and J called. These copies leave out some clones; in studies compared against another copy, an unresolved V gene accounts for under half, and the cause of the remainder is not known. Counted in this sample were approximately 450,000 clones; around 89% of them appeared once. The ten biggest clones cover 1.1% of the sample. Material for sequencing was PBMCs or T cells enriched from blood (not recorded which). The receptors originated from a man aged 25 to 40 who had recovered from COVID-19.

The chain combines TRBV5-4 with TRBJ2-5; weak D call: TRBD1 (7 bases). From germline, CDR1 is SGHNT and CDR2 YYREEE (reference sequence). V lost 4 bases to trimming and J lost 7 bases, with 17 bases between them. The CDR3 runs 14 residues. CDR3 sequence reads: CASSPGTAGGTQYF. DNA for the CDR3: TGTGCCAGCAGCCCCGGGACAGCCGGGGGGACCCAGTACTTC.

The rearrangement uses TRBV5-8 and TRBJ2-3, with a tentative D call TRBD1 (5 bases). CDR3 length: 17 amino acids. CDR1 and CDR2 from the germline V gene are SGHTS and YDEGEE. Trimming cost V 0 bases and J 1 base, with 15 bases left between them. CDR3 bases: TGTGCCAGCAGCTTGGGGATCAGGGTTATAGGCACAGATACGCAGTATTTT. It yields the protein CASSLGIRVIGTDTQYF. The variable domain in full, with the rest retrieved from reference TRBV5-8 and TRBJ2-3, is EAGVTQSPTHLIKTRGQQATLRCSPISGHTSVYWYQQALGLGLQFLLWYDEGEERNRGNFPPRFSGRQFPNYSSELNVNALELEDSALYLCASSLGIRVIGTDTQYFGPGTRLTVL.

The V gene is TRBV28, the J gene TRBJ2-3; D is possibly TRBD2 (5 bases). Trimming left V 5 bases short and J 8 bases short, with 17 bases between. CDR3 length: 14 amino acids. The germline V gene encodes CDR1 MDHEN and CDR2 SYDVKM. CDR3 sequence reads: CASSIAPSRGTQYF. As DNA, the CDR3 is TGTGCCAGCAGTATAGCGCCCAGCCGGGGTACGCAGTATTTT. Full variable domain (outside the CDR3, taken from reference TRBV28 and TRBJ2-3): DVKVTQSSRYLVKRTGEKVFLECVQDMDHENMFWYRQDPGLGLRLIYFSYDVKMKEKGDIPEGYSVSREKKERFSLILESASTNQTSMYLCASSIAPSRGTQYFGPGTRLTVL.

This clone was seen ten or more times. This chain connects TRBV28 to TRBJ1-5; D perhaps matches TRBD1 (6 bases). Trimming pared 2 bases from V and 1 base from J, leaving 18 bases between. The CDR3 extends over 18 amino acids. Germline values: CDR1 MDHEN, CDR2 SYDVKM. CDR3 bases: TGTGCCAGCAGTTTAACCTACTACAGGGCCGGGAGCAATCAGCCCCAGCATTTT. It encodes CASSLTYYRAGSNQPQHF.

This clone was seen once. The rearrangement joins TRBV24-1 to TRBJ1-5; D is unclear. In germline, CDR1 is KGHDR, CDR2 SFDVKD. The CDR3 extends over 15 amino acids. V lost 10 bases, J lost 9 bases, and 24 bases lay in between. The CDR3 region is CATAVGDGPAGPQHF. The CDR3, as DNA: TGTGCCACAGCCGTCGGTGACGGGCCAGCGGGGCCCCAGCATTTT.

The chain couples TRBV7-2 to TRBJ2-1; tentatively, D is TRBD2 (7 bases). CDR3 size: 17 residues. Between the trimmed V and J ends, which lost 1 base and 0 bases, there was a span of 13 bases. CDR1 and CDR2 (germline): SGHTA, FQGNSA. The CDR3 here is CASSLEGGGSSYNEQFF. The CDR3 DNA reads as TGTGCCAGCAGCTTAGAGGGAGGGGGGAGCTCCTACAATGAGCAGTTCTTC.

The chain employs TRBV27 and TRBJ1-5; possibly TRBD1 for D (6 bases). Trimming left V 2 bases short and J 0 bases short, with 8 bases between. Germline V lookup: CDR1 MNHEY, CDR2 SMNVEV (reference sequence). The CDR3 consists of 15 residues. This chain's CDR3 is CASSLGQYSNQPQHF. In DNA form, the CDR3 reads TGTGCCAGCAGTTTAGGACAGTATAGCAATCAGCCCCAGCATTTT.

CDR3: CASSFILAGPKETQYF. CDR3 DNA: TGTGCCAGCAGTTTTATATTAGCGGGACCAAAAGAGACCCAGTACTTC. This rearrangement joins TRBV28 to TRBJ2-5, with 8 bases fitting TRBD2. Looked up from germline, CDR1 is MDHEN and CDR2 is SYDVKM. This CDR3 has 16 amino acids. Trimming at V came to 3 bases and at J to 3 bases, leaving 9 bases not matched to a gene.

The J gene is TRBJ1-5, the V gene TRBV28; 7 bases match TRBD1. Germline values: CDR1 MDHEN, CDR2 SYDVKM. This CDR3 comprises 14 residues. The J segment lost 2 bases and the V segment lost 5 bases, leaving 3 bases of the junction unmatched. CDR3: CASSQTGGNQPQHF. The CDR3 DNA sequence: TGTGCCAGCAGTCAAACAGGGGGCAATCAGCCCCAGCATTTT. The full variable domain, with the rest looked up from reference TRBV28 and TRBJ1-5, is DVKVTQSSRYLVKRTGEKVFLECVQDMDHENMFWYRQDPGLGLRLIYFSYDVKMKEKGDIPEGYSVSREKKERFSLILESASTNQTSMYLCASSQTGGNQPQHFGDGTRLSIL.

The V gene is TRBV6-5, the J gene TRBJ2-7; 8 bases are shared with TRBD2. Germline V CDR1 and CDR2: MNHEY, SVGAGI. V trimming: 6 bases; J trimming: 3 bases; junction bases outside the gene matches: 10. The CDR3 is 15 amino acids. This CDR3 is CASSPRSGSFYEQYF. In DNA, the CDR3 is TGTGCCAGCAGCCCCAGGAGCGGGAGTTTCTACGAGCAGTACTTC.

The CDR3 DNA follows: TGTGCCAGCAGCCCTAGCGGGAGATCAGATACGCAGTATTTT. Translation: CASSPSGRSDTQYF. The chain links TRBV6-6 to TRBJ2-3; 10 nucleotides agree with TRBD2. The CDR3 length is 14 residues. Looked up from germline, CDR1 is MNHNY and CDR2 is SVGAGI (reference sequence). The V segment lost 6 bases and the J segment 4 bases; nucleotides outside the gene matches: 4.

The J gene is TRBJ1-1, the V gene TRBV5-1; D uncertain. This CDR3 has 13 amino acids. The V end lost 0 bases, the J end lost 4 bases, and 7 bases lay between the germline ends. Germline CDR1 reads SGHRS; CDR2 reads YFSETQ. The CDR3 coding sequence is TGCGCCAGCAGCTTGGGGGAGAGCACTGAAGCTTTCTTT. It translates to CASSLGESTEAFF.

The gene calls are TRBV7-3 and TRBJ1-1, with a possible D match to TRBD1 (6 bases). The CDR3 runs to 15 residues. The V and J ends lost 5 bases and 1 base respectively, with 14 bases between them. Germline V lookup: CDR1 SGHTA, CDR2 FQGTGA. The DNA of the CDR3 is TGTGCCAGCAGCCTCGGACAGCTGGGGAACACTGAAGCTTTCTTT. Translating it yields CASSLGQLGNTEAFF.

The CDR3 is CASLAGENNEQFF. The DNA of the CDR3 is TGTGCCAGCCTAGCGGGAGAAAACAATGAGCAGTTCTTC. This chain joins TRBV28 and TRBJ2-1; 10 bases map to TRBD2. The CDR3 has 13 amino acids. The junction had 3 bases not matched to a gene; V was cut back by 8 bases and J by 5 bases. CDR1 and CDR2 (germline): MDHEN, SYDVKM.

This chain links TRBV24-1 with TRBJ2-2; D gene uncertain. V was cut by 4 bases and J by 5 bases, with 7 bases left in between. The V gene's germline CDR1 is KGHDR and CDR2 SFDVKD. This CDR3 has 13 amino acids. CDR3 sequence reads: CATSETRTGELFF. DNA of the CDR3: TGTGCCACCAGTGAGACTCGAACCGGGGAGCTGTTTTTT.

The J gene is TRBJ2-1, the V gene TRBV11-2; the match to TRBD2 covers 11 bases. The germline CDR1 and CDR2 sequences are SGHAT and FQNNGV. This CDR3 has 15 amino acids. Losses at the gene ends were 0 bases for V and 8 bases for J; bases not matched to a gene: 3. In DNA form, the CDR3 reads TGTGCCAGCAGCTTAGAACTAGCGGGAGCGGATGAGCAGTTCTTC. Its protein product is CASSLELAGADEQFF.

This clone has a single count. The chain has TRBV4-2 and TRBJ2-1, with TRBD2 matching over 9 bases. Germline values: CDR1 LGHNA, CDR2 YNFKEQ. The trim removed 0 bases at V and 5 bases at J, leaving 11 bases unmatched. There are 18 residues in the CDR3. In DNA form, the CDR3 reads TGTGCCAGCAGCCAAGATCGATGGGCTAGCGGGAACCACAATGAGCAGTTCTTC. Translating it yields CASSQDRWASGNHNEQFF.

Written as DNA, the CDR3 is TGTGCCTGGAGTGCCGACAGGGGTGGGAATTCACCCCTCCACTTT. Its translation is CAWSADRGGNSPLHF. The rearrangement links TRBV30 to TRBJ1-6, with TRBD1 matching over 8 bases. Germline-derived CDR1 and CDR2 are GTSNPN and SVGIG (reference sequence). V shed 1 base and J 7 bases; nucleotides not matched to a gene: 6. This CDR3 spans 15 amino acids. The full variable domain, rest sourced from reference TRBV30 and TRBJ1-6, is SQTIHQWPATLVQPVGSPLSLECTVEGTSNPNLYWYRQAAGRGLQLLFYSVGIGQISSEVPQNLSASRPQDRQFILSSKKLLLSDSGFYLCAWSADRGGNSPLHFGNGTRLTVT.

The chain recombines TRBV19 with TRBJ1-4, with D possibly TRBD1 on 6 matching bases. Germline loops: CDR1 LNHDA, CDR2 SQIVND (reference sequence). Trimming shortened V by 4 bases and J by 10 bases, and 10 bases separated the two germline ends. The CDR3 covers 12 residues. CDR3 in amino acids: CASSTDSGKLFF. The CDR3 nucleotides are TGTGCCAGTAGTACGGACAGCGGAAAACTGTTTTTT.

In its sample, this clone was seen once. The gene calls are TRBV28 and TRBJ1-1; D possibly corresponds to TRBD1 (5 bases). V shed 2 bases and J shed 5 bases, with 15 bases lying between them. CDR3 size: 15 residues. Germline CDR1 reads MDHEN; CDR2 reads SYDVKM. Here the CDR3 DNA reads TGTGCCAGCAGTTTAGGCGGCCGGGGGGGAACTGAAGCTTTCTTT. Its translation: CASSLGGRGGTEAFF.

Details on this clone: At the DNA level, this CDR3 is encoded by other sequences in the same sample as well. V and J are TRBV7-8 and TRBJ2-5; possibly TRBD1 for D (5 bases). Germline V gene lookup returns CDR1 SGHVS and CDR2 FQNEAQ. The V and J ends lost 1 base and 2 bases respectively, with 5 bases between them. The CDR3 is 13 amino acids. The CDR3 DNA follows: TGTGCCAGCAGCTTAGGGACACAAGAGACCCAGTACTTC. The encoded protein is CASSLGTQETQYF.

This clone was detected only a few times. This rearrangement joins TRBV24-1 to TRBJ2-1; 7 bases align to TRBD2. Unmatched junction bases numbered 2, after V lost 3 bases and J lost 4 bases. From germline, CDR1 is KGHDR and CDR2 SFDVKD. This CDR3 is 14 amino acids long. CDR3 nucleotide sequence: TGTGCCACCAGTGATGGGGGGGGGTACAATGAGCAGTTCTTC. The encoded protein is CATSDGGGYNEQFF.

The genes are TRBV7-2 and TRBJ1-1, with 8 bases aligning to TRBD1. The CDR3 runs 15 residues. Trimming removed 3 bases from V and 5 bases from J; junction bases left unmatched: 8. The germline V gene encodes CDR1 SGHTA and CDR2 FQGNSA. The CDR3 DNA is TGTGCCAGCAGCTTGAATTCAGGGGGCTTTACTGAAGCTTTCTTT. Translating it yields CASSLNSGGFTEAFF.